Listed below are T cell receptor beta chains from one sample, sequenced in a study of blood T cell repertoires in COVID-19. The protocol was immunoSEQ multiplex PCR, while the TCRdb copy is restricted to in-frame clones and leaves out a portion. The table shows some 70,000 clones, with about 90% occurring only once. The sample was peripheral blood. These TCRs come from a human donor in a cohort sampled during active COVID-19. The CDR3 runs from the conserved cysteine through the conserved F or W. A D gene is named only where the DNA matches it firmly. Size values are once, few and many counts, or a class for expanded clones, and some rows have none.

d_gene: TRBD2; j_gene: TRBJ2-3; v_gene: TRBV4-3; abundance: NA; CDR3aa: CASSLTFPSGGGTTDTQYF; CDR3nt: TGCGCCAGCAGCCTAACCTTCCCTAGCGGGGGGGGAACCACAGATACGCAGTATTTT
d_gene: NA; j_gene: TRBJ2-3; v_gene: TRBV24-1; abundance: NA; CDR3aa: CATSDSRGSTDTQYF; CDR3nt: TGTGCCACCAGTGACTCCAGGGGTAGCACAGATACGCAGTATTTT
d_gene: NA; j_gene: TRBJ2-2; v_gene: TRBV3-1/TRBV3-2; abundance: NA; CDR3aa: CASSQRRTENTGELFF; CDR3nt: TGTGCCAGCAGCCAAAGAAGGACTGAGAACACCGGGGAGCTGTTTTTT
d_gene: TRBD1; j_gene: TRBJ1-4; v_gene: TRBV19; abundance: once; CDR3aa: CATNGMTGPNEKLFF; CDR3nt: TGTGCCACCAATGGGATGACAGGGCCTAATGAAAAACTGTTTTTT
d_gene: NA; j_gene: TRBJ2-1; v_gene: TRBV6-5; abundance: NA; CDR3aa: CASSSGSLSYNEQFF; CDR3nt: TGTGCCAGCAGTTCGGGAAGTCTTTCTTACAATGAGCAGTTCTTC
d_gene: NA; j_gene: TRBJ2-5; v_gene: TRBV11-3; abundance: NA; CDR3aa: CASSVSGQETQYF; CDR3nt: TGTGCCAGCAGCGTTAGCGGCCAAGAGACCCAGTACTTC
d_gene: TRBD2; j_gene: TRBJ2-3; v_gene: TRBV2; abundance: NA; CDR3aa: CASAAASGSTDTQYF; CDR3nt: TGTGCCAGCGCGGCGGCTAGCGGGAGCACAGATACGCAGTATTTT
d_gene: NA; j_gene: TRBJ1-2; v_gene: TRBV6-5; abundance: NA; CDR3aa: CASNLNRDIGGYTF; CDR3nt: TGTGCCAGCAACCTTAACCGGGATATCGGTGGCTACACCTTC
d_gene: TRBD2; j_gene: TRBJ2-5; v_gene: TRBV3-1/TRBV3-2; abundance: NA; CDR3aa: CASSQSTSGGQETQYF; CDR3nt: TGTGCCAGCAGCCAGTCCACTAGCGGGGGACAAGAGACCCAGTACTTC
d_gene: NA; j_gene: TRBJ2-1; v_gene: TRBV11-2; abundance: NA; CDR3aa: CASSLLSRQSEQFF; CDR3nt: TGTGCCAGCAGCTTACTTTCCCGACAGAGTGAGCAGTTCTTC
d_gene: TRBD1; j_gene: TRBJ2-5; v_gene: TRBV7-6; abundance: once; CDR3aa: CASSLASQGVQETQYF; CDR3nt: TGTGCCAGCAGCTTAGCCTCGCAGGGGGTCCAAGAGACCCAGTACTTC
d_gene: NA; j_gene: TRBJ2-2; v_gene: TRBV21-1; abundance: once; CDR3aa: CASSDERGSNTGELFF; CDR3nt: TGTGCCAGCAGCGACGAGCGGGGGAGCAACACCGGGGAGCTGTTTTTT
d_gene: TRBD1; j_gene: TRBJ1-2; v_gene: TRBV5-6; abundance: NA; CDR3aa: CASRGRDRASYGYTF; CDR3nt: TGTGCCAGCAGAGGAAGGGACAGGGCCTCCTATGGCTACACCTTC
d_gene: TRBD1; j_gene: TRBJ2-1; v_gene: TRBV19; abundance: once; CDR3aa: CASSIGPGTGGKDEQFF; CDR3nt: TGTGCCAGTAGTATTGGGCCAGGGACAGGGGGCAAGGATGAGCAGTTCTTC
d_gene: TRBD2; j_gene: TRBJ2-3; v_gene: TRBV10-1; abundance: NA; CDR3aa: CASSEAGENTDTQYF; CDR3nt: TGCGCCAGCAGTGAAGCGGGGGAGAACACAGATACGCAGTATTTT
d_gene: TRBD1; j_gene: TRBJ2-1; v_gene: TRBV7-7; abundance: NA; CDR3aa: CASSRGQGDYNEQFF; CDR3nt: TGTGCTAGCAGCAGGGGACAGGGGGACTACAATGAGCAGTTCTTC
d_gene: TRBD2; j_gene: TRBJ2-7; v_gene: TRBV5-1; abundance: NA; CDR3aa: CASSVTSGGSSYEQYF; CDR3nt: TGCGCCAGCAGTGTGACTAGCGGGGGGAGCTCCTACGAGCAGTACTTC
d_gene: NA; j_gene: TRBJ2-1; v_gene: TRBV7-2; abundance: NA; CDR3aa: CASSLAYGDHNEQFF; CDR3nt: TGTGCCAGCAGCTTAGCGTACGGGGATCACAATGAGCAGTTCTTC
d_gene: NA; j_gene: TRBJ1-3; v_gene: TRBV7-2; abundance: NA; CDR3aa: CASSLARSGNTIYF; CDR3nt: TGTGCCAGCAGCTTAGCCAGGTCTGGAAACACCATATATTTT
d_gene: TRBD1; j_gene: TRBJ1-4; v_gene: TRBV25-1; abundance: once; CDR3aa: CASSESGRGQASEKLFF; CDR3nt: TGTGCCAGCAGTGAATCCGGAAGGGGACAGGCTAGTGAAAAACTGTTTTTT
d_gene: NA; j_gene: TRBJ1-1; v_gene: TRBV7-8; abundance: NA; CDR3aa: CASSFYRPTNTEAFF; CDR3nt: TGTGCCAGCAGCTTCTACAGGCCAACCAACACTGAAGCTTTCTTT
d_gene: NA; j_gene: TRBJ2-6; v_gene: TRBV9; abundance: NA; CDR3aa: CASSQRQAGSTYSGANVLTF; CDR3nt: TGTGCCAGCAGCCAACGACAGGCAGGGAGTACATACTCTGGGGCCAACGTCCTGACTTTC
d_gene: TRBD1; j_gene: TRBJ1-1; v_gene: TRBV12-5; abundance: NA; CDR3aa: CASGGQGQDTEAFF; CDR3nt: TGTGCTAGTGGTGGACAGGGCCAGGACACTGAAGCTTTCTTT
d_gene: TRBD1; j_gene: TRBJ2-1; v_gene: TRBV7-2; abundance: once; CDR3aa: CASSARQGSYNEQFF; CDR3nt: TGTGCCAGCAGCGCCAGACAGGGAAGCTACAATGAGCAGTTCTTC
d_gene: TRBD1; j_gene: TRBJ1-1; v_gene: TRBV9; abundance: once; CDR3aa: CASSAGSLGQGTEAFF; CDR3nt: TGTGCCAGCAGCGCCGGATCTCTGGGACAGGGCACTGAAGCTTTCTTT
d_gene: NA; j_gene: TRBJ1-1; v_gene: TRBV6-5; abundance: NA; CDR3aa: CASRPPTGQGTEAFF; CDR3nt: TGTGCCAGCAGGCCCCCGACAGGACAAGGCACTGAAGCTTTCTTT
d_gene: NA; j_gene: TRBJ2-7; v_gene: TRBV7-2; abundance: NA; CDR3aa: CASSLGASGTYEQYF; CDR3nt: TGTGCCAGCAGCTTAGGGGCCAGCGGTACCTACGAGCAGTACTTC
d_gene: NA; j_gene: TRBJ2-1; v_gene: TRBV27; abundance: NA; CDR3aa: CASSLSRQPSYNEQFF; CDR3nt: TGTGCCAGCAGTTTATCAAGACAGCCGTCCTACAATGAGCAGTTCTTC
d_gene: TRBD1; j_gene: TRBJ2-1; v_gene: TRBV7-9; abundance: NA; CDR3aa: CASSPGGTGDVDEQFF; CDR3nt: TGTGCCAGCAGCCCAGGGGGGACAGGGGACGTGGATGAGCAGTTCTTC
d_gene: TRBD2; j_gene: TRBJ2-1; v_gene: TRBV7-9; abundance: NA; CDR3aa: CASSRGGGTYNEQFF; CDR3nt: TGTGCCAGCAGCCGCGGGGGGGGCACCTACAATGAGCAGTTCTTC